Listed here is a single T cell receptor beta chain. Its antigen specificity is not known. Per-base quality was not reported, and no clone a single base away is much larger than it. These data are taken from a study of human T cells and chemical hapten exposure (dated by TCRdb to 2020 to 2023). Turning to the overall study: For sensitization, 2% DPC in acetone was applied to an approximately 2 cm by approximately 2 cm area of upper inner arm skin. Patch testing on the upper back used Finn chambers containing 0.01% DPC, with scoring done after 6 days according to International Contact Dermatitis Research Group standards. For TCR sequencing, blood came from about 28 alopecia patients at anywhere from one to four time points (pre-sensitization, 2, 6 and 24 weeks). This study followed changes in the peripheral blood TCR repertoire in vivo during primary and secondary sensitization of alopecia patients to the hapten diphenylcyclopropenone (DPC). Libraries were pooled for sequencing, and variation in per-sample TCR yields was attributed mainly to small differences in library volumes within the pool. Blood samples were taken from patients before sensitization (week 0) and then at 2, 6 and about 24 weeks after DPC sensitization. The patient cohort, mostly female, included alopecia areata with under or over 50% scalp involvement, alopecia totalis and alopecia universalis. Throughout the roughly 26-week study period, patients were also given weekly therapeutic DPC doses on the scalp.

Library preparation used RACE. The sequencer listed for this sample is NextSeq 500. Library preparation attached unique molecular identifiers to individual cDNA molecules for quantitative, reproducible TCR counting. Both TCR alpha and TCR beta chains were sequenced from each blood RNA sample. The source study handled its data this way. A median of about 100,000 TCRs per sample was observed, with a range of 23,224 to 690,600. V, J and CDR3 annotation of the TCR reads was carried out using the Decombinator software suite. For PS versus PT1 abundance plots, all samples were subsampled to the same number of TCRs (28,000). Expanded TCRs were defined as absent before sensitization and observed at least eight times at the 2-week time point. TCRdb reprocessed the public reads (quality trimming at Q25 with fastp, clone calling with MiXCR) and kept in-frame beta chains. Entries that share a CDR3 protein sequence are merged under the most common genes and DNA. For this entry, the V and J calls and clone size follow TCRdb and not the study's own pipeline. A total of fewer than 300,000 distinct CDR3 sequences appear in this sample, about 9.4% of them only once. Clones ranked in the top ten supply around 2.5% of the sample.

What the time point label conveys for this sample: pre-sensitization, week 0. The treatment or condition label on this specimen signifies: therapeutic diphenylcyclopropenone sensitization with weekly scalp DPC. At each patch-test visit, blood was drawn before the patch test was applied. Eligible patients were aged 18 to 70, diagnosed with alopecia, deemed suitable for DPC therapy, and excluded if pregnant. Total RNA was extracted from unfractionated whole blood collected in Tempus Blood RNA tubes. CDR1 is given as SGHTA and CDR2 as FQGNSA, both from the germline V gene. The germline ends are 17 bases apart after V is trimmed by 5 bases and J by 5 bases. Measured from the cysteine to the phenylalanine, the CDR3 is 15 residues long. Solely the CDR3 DNA is kept, with 45 bases framed from the first base. General conclusions and limits of the study: Repeated subsampling changed both the strength of the expansion versus patch-test correlation and the threshold at which that correlation became significant. No change with DPC sensitization was found in the number of TCRs above 1 in 1000 frequency, and no evidence of global repertoire structure alterations was found. Because every patient had alopecia, a presumed autoimmune disease, the patients' immune response might differ from that of healthy individuals. The number of PT1 expanded TCRs positively correlated with patch test score, significant at thresholds 8, 16 and 32 but not 4. Expanded TCRs formed significantly more large CDR3 similarity clusters than pre-sensitization or healthy control sets, consistent with antigen-driven responses.

The chain is encoded by TRBV7-2 joined to TRBJ2-3, and perhaps TRBD2 as D gene, on 5 matching bases. The starting material was whole blood, obtained in connection with sensitization to the hapten diphenylcyclopropenone (DPC). This TCR came from a woman in her forties with alopecia areata. Some clones in this sample may be carry-over from other donors' samples. The DNA is TGTGCCAGCAGCCCGTGGACTCGACCTGAAGATACGCAGTATTTT. This is translated as CASSPWTRPEDTQYF.